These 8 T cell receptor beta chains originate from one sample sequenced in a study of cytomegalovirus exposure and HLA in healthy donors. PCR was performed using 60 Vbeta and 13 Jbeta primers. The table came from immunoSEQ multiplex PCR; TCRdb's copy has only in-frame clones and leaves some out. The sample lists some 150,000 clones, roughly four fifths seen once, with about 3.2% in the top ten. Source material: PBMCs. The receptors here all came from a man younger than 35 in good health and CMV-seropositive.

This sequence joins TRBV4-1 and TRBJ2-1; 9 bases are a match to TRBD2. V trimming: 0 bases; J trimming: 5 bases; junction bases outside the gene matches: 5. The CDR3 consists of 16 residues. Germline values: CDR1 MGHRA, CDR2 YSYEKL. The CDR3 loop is CASSQDWTSAHNEQFF. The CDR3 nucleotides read TGCGCCAGCAGCCAAGATTGGACTAGCGCCCACAATGAGCAGTTCTTC.

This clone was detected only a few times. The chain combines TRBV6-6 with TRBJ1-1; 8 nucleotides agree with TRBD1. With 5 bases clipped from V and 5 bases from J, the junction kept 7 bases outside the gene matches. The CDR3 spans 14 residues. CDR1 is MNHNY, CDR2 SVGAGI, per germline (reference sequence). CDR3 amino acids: CASSQTGAGTEAFF. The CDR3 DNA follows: TGTGCCAGCAGTCAGACAGGGGCGGGGACTGAAGCTTTCTTT.

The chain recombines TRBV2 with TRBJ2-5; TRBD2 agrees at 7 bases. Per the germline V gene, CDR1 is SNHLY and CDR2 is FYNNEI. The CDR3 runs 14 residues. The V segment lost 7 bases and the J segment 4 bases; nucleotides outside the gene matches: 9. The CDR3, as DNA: TGTGCCAGCACCTACTCGGGGAGGGGAGAGACCCAGTACTTC. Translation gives CASTYSGRGETQYF.

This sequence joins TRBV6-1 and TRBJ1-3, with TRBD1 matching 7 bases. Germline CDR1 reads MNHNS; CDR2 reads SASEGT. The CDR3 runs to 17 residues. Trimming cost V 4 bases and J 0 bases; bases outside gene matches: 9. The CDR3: CASSGPGQQSSGNTIYF. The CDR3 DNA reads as TGTGCCAGCAGTGGACCGGGACAGCAGAGCTCTGGAAACACCATATATTTT.

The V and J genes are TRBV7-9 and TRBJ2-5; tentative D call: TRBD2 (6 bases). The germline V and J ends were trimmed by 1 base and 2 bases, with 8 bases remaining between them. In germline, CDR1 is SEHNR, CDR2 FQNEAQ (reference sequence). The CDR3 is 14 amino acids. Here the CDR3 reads CASSLGREQETQYF. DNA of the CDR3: TGTGCCAGCAGCTTAGGGCGGGAACAAGAGACCCAGTACTTC.

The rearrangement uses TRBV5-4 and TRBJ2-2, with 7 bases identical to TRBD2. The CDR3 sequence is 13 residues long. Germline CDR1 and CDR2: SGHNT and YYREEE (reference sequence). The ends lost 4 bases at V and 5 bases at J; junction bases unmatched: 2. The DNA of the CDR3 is TGTGCCAGCAGCCCCGGGGGGACCGGGGAGCTGTTTTTT. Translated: CASSPGGTGELFF.

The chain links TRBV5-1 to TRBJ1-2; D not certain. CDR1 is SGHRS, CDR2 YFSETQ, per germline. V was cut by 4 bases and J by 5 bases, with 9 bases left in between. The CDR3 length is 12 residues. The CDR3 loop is CASSLEEYGYTF. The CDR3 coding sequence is TGCGCCAGCAGCCTAGAAGAATATGGCTACACCTTC.

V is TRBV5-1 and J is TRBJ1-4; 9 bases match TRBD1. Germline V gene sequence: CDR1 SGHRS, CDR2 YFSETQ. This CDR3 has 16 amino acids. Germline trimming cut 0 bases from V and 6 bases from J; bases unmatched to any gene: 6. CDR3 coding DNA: TGCGCCAGCAGCTTGGCTGGGACAGGGACCTATGAAAAACTGTTTTTT. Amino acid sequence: CASSLAGTGTYEKLFF.